This entry features one T cell receptor (beta chain) sequence. Original analysis: How many nucleated cells were present was estimated from reference gene primer amplification. Profiled with immunoSEQ multiplex PCR; TCRdb holds only in-frame clones, not every one. V, J and clone size are taken as reported in that table, and D and trimming were inferred from the DNA itself. The sample includes almost 200,000 clones, approximately 87% of them seen just once. The sample is drawn from a study of blood T cell repertoires in COVID-19. Across the study: Samples taken during acute and convalescent COVID-19 were collected in the United States, Italy and Spain. PBMCs, B-cell-depleted T cells, or T cells were the source of the cDNA or gDNA that made up the material.

With V trimmed by 5 bases and J by 3 bases, 4 bases remained unmatched. Per the germline V gene, CDR1 is MNHEY and CDR2 is SMNVEV (reference sequence). The length of the CDR3 is 15 residues. This clonotype originated in a woman aged 65 to 85 with acute or convalescent COVID-19. Input material: peripheral blood. The rearrangement joins TRBV27 to TRBJ2-3, with 11 positions matching TRBD1. The CDR3 protein is CASSLDRGRTDTQYF. CDR3 nucleotides: TGTGCCAGCAGTCTGGACAGGGGGCGAACAGATACGCAGTATTTT.